This is a list of T cell receptor beta chains from one sample in a study of blood T cells in healthy people across ages. TCRdb passed the 5' RACE reads through MiXCR, listing each CDR3 protein once. The sample yields about 840,000 distinct CDR3 sequences, about 28% seen once. The same specimen was also included in a second study, on T cells of mothers and their children.

The sequenced sample consisted of blood. The receptors were gathered from a woman aged 40 to 50 in good health. The CDR3 runs from the conserved cysteine through the conserved F or W. D genes are given only for firm matches. The size entry is marked missing in some rows and otherwise reads once, few, many or a size class.

>TRBJ1-2|NA|TRBV5-1|few
CASSQGPLYGYTF
TGCGCCAGCAGTCAGGGCCCGCTCTATGGCTACACCTTC
>TRBJ2-7|NA|TRBV7-2|few
CASSSEHSSYEQYF
TGTGCCAGCAGCTCTGAGCACAGCTCCTACGAGCAGTACTTC
>TRBJ1-1|TRBD1|TRBV28|NA
CASSPGTAMNTEAFF
TGTGCCAGCAGCCCCGGGACAGCCATGAACACTGAAGCTTTCTTT
>TRBJ1-2|NA|TRBV20-1|many
CNFIRAGTNYGYTF
TGCAACTTCATCCGGGCGGGTACTAACTATGGCTACACCTTC
>TRBJ2-2|NA|TRBV12-3/TRBV12-4|few
CASRPGGPGELFF
TGTGCCAGCAGGCCTGGGGGGCCCGGGGAGCTGTTTTTT
>TRBJ2-1|NA|TRBV6-2/TRBV6-3|NA
CASLTSTSNEQFF
TGTGCCAGCCTCACATCCACTAGCAATGAGCAGTTCTTC
>TRBJ2-3|TRBD2|TRBV7-2|NA
CASRLAGATDTQYF
TGTGCCAGCCGACTAGCGGGGGCAACAGATACGCAGTATTTT
>TRBJ2-1|TRBD1|TRBV10-3|NA
CAISRTGEPYNEQFF
TGTGCCATCAGCCGGACAGGGGAACCCTACAATGAGCAGTTCTTC
>TRBJ2-3|TRBD2|TRBV6-5|NA
CVSSSSGLAGVTDTQYF
TGTGTCAGCAGTTCCTCGGGGCTAGCGGGAGTTACAGATACGCAGTATTTT
>TRBJ1-2|TRBD1|TRBV4-1|few
CASSRTGQGSNGYTF
TGCGCCAGCAGCCGCACGGGACAGGGTTCTAATGGCTACACCTTC
>TRBJ2-5|TRBD1|TRBV9|many
CASSLSGTGVQETQYF
TGTGCCAGCAGCCTCAGCGGGACAGGGGTCCAAGAGACCCAGTACTTC
>TRBJ2-2|TRBD1|TRBV29-1|few
CSVGPDRATGELFF
TGCAGCGTGGGCCCGGACAGGGCTACCGGGGAGCTGTTTTTT
>TRBJ2-7|NA|TRBV28|few
CASTLGAAGPEQYF
TGTGCCAGCACCTTAGGGGCAGCGGGCCCCGAGCAGTACTTC
>TRBJ1-1|NA|TRBV6-5|few
CASSYAAGGTEAFF
TGTGCCAGCAGTTACGCGGCTGGGGGAACTGAAGCTTTCTTT
>TRBJ1-2|TRBD1|TRBV6-5|NA
CASRKQGARNYGYTF
TGTGCCAGCAGGAAGCAGGGGGCGCGGAACTATGGCTACACCTTC
>TRBJ2-1|TRBD2|TRBV7-2|few
CASSLGAGCYNEQFF
TGTGCCAGCAGCTTAGGAGCGGGATGCTACAATGAGCAGTTCTTC
>TRBJ1-6|NA|TRBV3-1|NA
CANSLEPNRYSPLHF
TGTGCCAACAGCCTCGAACCCAACAGGTATTCACCCCTCCACTTT
>TRBJ2-1|NA|TRBV6-1|few
CASSDRDALWDEQFF
TGTGCCAGCAGTGACCGGGACGCACTTTGGGATGAGCAGTTCTTC
>TRBJ2-1|TRBD1|TRBV6-6|few
CASMTGQGTPLGREQFF
TGTGCCAGCATGACGGGACAGGGGACGCCACTTGGGAGGGAGCAGTTCTTC
>TRBJ1-2|TRBD1|TRBV5-6|few
CASSLPGQVNYGYTF
TGTGCCAGCAGCTTACCGGGACAGGTGAACTATGGCTACACCTTC
>TRBJ2-5|TRBD2|TRBV28|NA
CASNSGTSPFIWTQYF
TGTGCCAGCAATTCCGGGACTAGCCCGTTCATATGGACCCAGTACTTC
>TRBJ1-2|TRBD1|TRBV24-1|few
CATSDWDRGGMNYGYTF
TGTGCCACCAGTGATTGGGACAGGGGAGGAATGAACTATGGCTACACCTTC
>TRBJ2-1|NA|TRBV12-3/TRBV12-4|many
CASSAQRAGRNEQFF
TGTGCCAGCAGCGCTCAGCGGGCAGGACGCAATGAGCAGTTCTTC
>TRBJ2-7|TRBD1|TRBV10-3|NA
CAIRGTAEQYF
TGTGCCATCAGGGGGACAGCCGAGCAGTACTTC
>TRBJ2-1|NA|TRBV12-3/TRBV12-4|few
CAGTSPTGQGHEQFF
TGTGCCGGCACCTCCCCCACCGGGCAGGGGCATGAGCAGTTCTTC
>TRBJ2-3|TRBD2|TRBV27|few
CASSFGASGGRTQYF
TGTGCCAGCAGTTTCGGAGCTAGCGGGGGGCGTACGCAGTATTTT
>TRBJ2-7|NA|TRBV28|many
CATGWAYEQYF
TGTGCCACCGGATGGGCGTACGAGCAGTACTTC
>TRBJ1-5|NA|TRBV18|few
CASSPGLDQPQHF
TGTGCCAGCTCACCGGGCCTAGATCAGCCCCAGCATTTT
>TRBJ2-1|TRBD1|TRBV4-1|many
CASSLGTGSFEQFF
TGCGCCAGCAGCCTAGGGACAGGGTCGTTTGAGCAGTTCTTC
>TRBJ2-4|NA|TRBV24-1|once
CATSDLIREVSSYNEQYF
TGTGCCACCAGTGATTTGATCAGGGAGGTCAGCTCCTACAATGAGCAGTACTTC